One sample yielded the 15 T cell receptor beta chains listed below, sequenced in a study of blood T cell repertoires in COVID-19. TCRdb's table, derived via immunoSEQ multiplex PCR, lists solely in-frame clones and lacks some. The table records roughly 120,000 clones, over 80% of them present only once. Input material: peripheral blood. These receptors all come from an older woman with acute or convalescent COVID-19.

The CDR3 reads CASSVAWDREDDTF. The CDR3 DNA is TGTGCCAGCAGCGTAGCTTGGGACAGGGAGGACGACACCTTC. The chain carries TRBV9 and TRBJ1-2; 9 nucleotides match TRBD1. Germline assignment: CDR1 SGDLS and CDR2 YYNGEE. CDR3 size: 14 residues. V was clipped by 0 bases and J by 12 bases; unmatched bases: 9.

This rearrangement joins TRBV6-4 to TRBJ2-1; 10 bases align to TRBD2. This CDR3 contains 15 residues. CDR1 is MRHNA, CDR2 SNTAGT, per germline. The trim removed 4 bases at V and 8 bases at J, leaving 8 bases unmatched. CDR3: CASSVGAGGPYEQFF. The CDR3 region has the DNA TGTGCCAGCAGTGTCGGAGCGGGAGGGCCCTATGAGCAGTTCTTC.

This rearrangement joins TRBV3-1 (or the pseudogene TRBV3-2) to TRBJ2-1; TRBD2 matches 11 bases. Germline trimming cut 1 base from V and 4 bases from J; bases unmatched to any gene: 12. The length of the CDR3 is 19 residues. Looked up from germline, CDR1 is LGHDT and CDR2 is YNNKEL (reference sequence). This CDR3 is CASSQVFLTSGGKYNEQFF. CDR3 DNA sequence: TGTGCCAGCAGCCAAGTGTTTCTCACTAGCGGGGGAAAGTACAATGAGCAGTTCTTC.

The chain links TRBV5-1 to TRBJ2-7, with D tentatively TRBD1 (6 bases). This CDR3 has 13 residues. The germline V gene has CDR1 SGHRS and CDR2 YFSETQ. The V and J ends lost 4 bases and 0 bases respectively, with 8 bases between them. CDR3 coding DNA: TGCGCCAGCAGCACGGACAGCTCCTACGAGCAGTACTTC. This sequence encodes CASSTDSSYEQYF.

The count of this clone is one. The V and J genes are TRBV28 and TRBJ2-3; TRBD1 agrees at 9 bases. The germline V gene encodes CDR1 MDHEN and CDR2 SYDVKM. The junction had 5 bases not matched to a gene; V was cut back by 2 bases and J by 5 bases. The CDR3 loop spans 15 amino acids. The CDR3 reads CASSLRDRVVDTQYF. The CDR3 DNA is TGTGCCAGCAGTTTACGGGACAGGGTGGTAGATACGCAGTATTTT.

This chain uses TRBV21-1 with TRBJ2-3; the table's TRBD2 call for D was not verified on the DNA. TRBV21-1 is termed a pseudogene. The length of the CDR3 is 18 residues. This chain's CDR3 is CASSKASPCGQHTDTQYF. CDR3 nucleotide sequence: TGTGCCAGCAGCAAAGCAAGCCCCTGCGGGCAGCACACAGATACGCAGTATTTT.

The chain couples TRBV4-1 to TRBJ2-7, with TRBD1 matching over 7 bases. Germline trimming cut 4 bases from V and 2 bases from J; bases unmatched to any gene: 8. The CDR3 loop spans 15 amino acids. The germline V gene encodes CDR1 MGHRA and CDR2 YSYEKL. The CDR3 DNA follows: TGCGCCAGCAGCCGAGAGACAGGGACCCCCTACGAGCAGTACTTC. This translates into CASSRETGTPYEQYF.

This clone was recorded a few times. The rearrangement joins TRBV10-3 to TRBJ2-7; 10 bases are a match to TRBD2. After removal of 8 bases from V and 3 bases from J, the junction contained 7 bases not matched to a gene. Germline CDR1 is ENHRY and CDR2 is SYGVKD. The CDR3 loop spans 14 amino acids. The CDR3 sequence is CAIGRASGSYEQYF. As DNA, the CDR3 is TGTGCCATCGGGCGGGCTAGCGGGAGCTACGAGCAGTACTTC.

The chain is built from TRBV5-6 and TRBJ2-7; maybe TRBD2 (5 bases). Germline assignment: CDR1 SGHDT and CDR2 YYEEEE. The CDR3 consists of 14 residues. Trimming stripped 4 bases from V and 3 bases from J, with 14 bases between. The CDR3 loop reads CASSPGTPGYEQYF. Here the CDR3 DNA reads TGTGCCAGCAGCCCGGGAACCCCGGGCTACGAGCAGTACTTC.

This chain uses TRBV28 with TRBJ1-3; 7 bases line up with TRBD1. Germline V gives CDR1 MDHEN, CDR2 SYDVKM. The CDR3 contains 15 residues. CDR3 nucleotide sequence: TGTGCATCGGGACAGTCCTTAATCTCTGGAAACACCATATATTTT. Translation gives CASGQSLISGNTIYF. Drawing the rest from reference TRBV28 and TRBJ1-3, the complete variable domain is DVKVTQSSRYLVKRTGEKVFLECVQDMDHENMFWYRQDPGLGLRLIYFSYDVKMKEKGDIPEGYSVSREKKERFSLILESASTNQTSMYLCASGQSLISGNTIYFGEGSWLTVV.

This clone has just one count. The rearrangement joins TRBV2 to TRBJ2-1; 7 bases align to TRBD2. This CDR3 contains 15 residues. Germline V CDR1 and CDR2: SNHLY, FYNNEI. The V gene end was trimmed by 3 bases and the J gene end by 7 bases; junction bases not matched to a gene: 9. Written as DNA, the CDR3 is TGTGCCAGCAGTGATTTCCAGGGAGGGTTTAATGAGCAGTTCTTC. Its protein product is CASSDFQGGFNEQFF.

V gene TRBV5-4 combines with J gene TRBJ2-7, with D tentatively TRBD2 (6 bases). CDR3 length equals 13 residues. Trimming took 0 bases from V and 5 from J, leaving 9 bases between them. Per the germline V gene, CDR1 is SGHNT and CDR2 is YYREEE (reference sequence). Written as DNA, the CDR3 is TGTGCCAGCAGCTTGGCCGGGGGTAACGAGCAGTACTTC. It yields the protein CASSLAGGNEQYF.

The CDR3 region has the DNA TGTGCCAGCAGTTTCACTAGCCCAAACATTCAGTACTTC. Its translation: CASSFTSPNIQYF. The chain couples TRBV6-2 or TRBV6-3 to TRBJ2-4, with D maybe TRBD2 (6 bases). The CDR3 has 13 amino acids. Germline assignment: CDR1 MNHEY and CDR2 SVGEGT. V was shortened by 4 bases and J by 6 bases, with 10 bases between the two germline ends.

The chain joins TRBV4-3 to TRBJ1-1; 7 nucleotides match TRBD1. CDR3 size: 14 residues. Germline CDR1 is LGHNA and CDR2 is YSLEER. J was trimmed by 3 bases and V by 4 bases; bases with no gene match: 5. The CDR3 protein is CASSPHDRDTEAFF. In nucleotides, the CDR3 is TGCGCCAGCAGCCCTCATGACAGGGACACTGAAGCTTTCTTT.

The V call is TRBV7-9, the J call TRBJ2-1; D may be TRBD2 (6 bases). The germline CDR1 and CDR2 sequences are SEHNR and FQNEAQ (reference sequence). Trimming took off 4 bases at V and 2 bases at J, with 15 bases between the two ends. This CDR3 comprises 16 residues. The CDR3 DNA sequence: TGTGCCAGCAGCTACCCCGGGACTCAACCCTACAATGAGCAGTTCTTC. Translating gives CASSYPGTQPYNEQFF.